The clone carrying this T cell receptor beta chain was observed a handful of times. Its target is not known. This sample stems from a study of blood T cells in healthy people across ages. General study findings and limits: TCR beta diversity per million T cells fell roughly linearly with age.

CDR1 is SEHNR, CDR2 FQNEAQ, per germline (reference sequence). The CDR3 length is 14 residues. V shed 5 bases and J 6 bases; nucleotides not matched to a gene: 9. A sample-barcoded 5' primer and a J-beta primer mix were used in a second PCR of roughly 7 to 12 cycles. MiXCR, run by TCRdb on the 5' RACE reads, gives a single entry per CDR3 protein. The table has over 1,300,000 distinct CDR3 sequences, roughly 59% seen once. The sequencing sample was made of blood. The chain links TRBV7-9 to TRBJ1-2; TRBD1 agrees at 7 bases. This TCR came from a man younger than 30 in good health. The CDR3 coding sequence is TGTGCCAGCAGCCCGACAGGGTCGGTGCATGGCTACACCTTC. This gives the protein CASSPTGSVHGYTF.